This T cell receptor beta chain was identified in a study of blood T cell repertoires in COVID-19 (dated by TCRdb to 2019 to 2021). In terms of the full investigation: Collaborator samples came from the United States, Italy and Spain and covered acute and convalescent phases of COVID-19. Where HLA class I and class II types were available, the types were taken from metadata supplied by the sample provider, not from assay-based typing. Deeply sampled blood TCRbeta repertoires from subjects exposed to, actively infected with, or recovered from COVID-19 were included in the dataset. The material from the prospective study consisted of cDNA or gDNA derived from T cells, B-cell-depleted T cells, or PBMCs. The repertoires were made available in a free public database intended to serve as a resource for research on the immune response to SARS-CoV-2. The sample metadata nearly always contained a de-identified subject ID, COVID-19 status, age in years and sex. The samples were drawn from two sources: the first 160 participants of the ongoing ImmuneRACE study, and 1,000 to 1,500 subjects contributed by 6 global collaborators.

In the case of this clone: Which antigen it targets is not known. No much larger clonotype is one base removed from it; base qualities were not supplied.

Enrolling through a virtual design, the prospective study's participants ranged in age from roughly 18 to 95 years and lived across roughly 24 United States geographic areas. In the prospective study, cohorts were assigned on the basis of participant-reported clinical history obtained from a screening survey and a study questionnaire. In the prospective study, mobile phlebotomists collected whole blood, serum and a nasopharyngeal or oropharyngeal swab from each participant. Prospective study participants could optionally give additional blood draws and questionnaires over an approximately two-month period. Prospective study blood samples were shipped either frozen or at room temperature before DNA extraction. Findings and caveats that apply to the study as a whole: Clinical and demographic metadata were provided uncurated, with the amount varying by source and participant.

The immunoSEQ Assay, a bias-controlled multiplex PCR, was used to amplify TCRbeta CDR3 regions from genomic DNA. The authors' pipeline ran thus. Within the assay, amplification of reference gene primers was used to estimate how many nucleated cells each sample contained. To quantify the absolute abundance of each unique TCRbeta CDR3 rearrangement, sequence reads were collapsed and filtered. For each sample, productive Simpson clonality was calculated as the square root of Simpson's diversity index over productive rearrangements. The immuneACCESS repertoire file appears here via TCRdb, limited to in-frame rearrangements. These files lack a portion of the clones; in checked studies, under half of the deficit traces to unresolved V genes, and the cause of the others is not known. That table furnishes V, J and clone size, whereas the DNA furnished D and trimming. In this sample the table shows 220,000 or so clones, over 75% of which occur a single time. The ten largest clones represent about 3% of the sample.

V loses 4 bases of germline sequence and J loses 1 base, and the interval between the two ends is 5 bases. The CDR3 spans 13 residues, from the cysteine through the phenylalanine. Just CDR3 DNA is preserved here, 39 bases in frame from base 1. The germline V gene yields SGHTA for CDR1 and FQGTGA for CDR2. The sequenced material came from PBMCs or T cells enriched from blood (not recorded which). The V and J genes are TRBV7-3 and TRBJ1-3, and TRBD1 may be the D gene, going by 5 matching bases. This sequence originates from a woman aged 18-29 years in a cohort exposed to, infected with or recovered from COVID-19 (not recorded which). CDR3 region: CASSSGSGNTIYF. The DNA sequence follows: TGTGCCAGCAGCTCAGGGTCTGGAAACACCATATATTTT.